One sample yielded the 2 T cell receptor beta chains listed below, sequenced in a study of T-cell reconstitution after alpha-beta-depleted transplantation in children. The TCRbeta library was prepared with unique molecular identifiers. Each CDR3 protein gets one entry after TCRdb re-called the PCR reads with MiXCR. The sample has approximately 520,000 distinct CDR3 sequences; 32% are singletons. The starting material was PBMCs from the stem cell graft donor, obtained from the stem cell graft. These receptors were obtained from a human donor who donated a stem cell graft to a child with aplastic anemia.

In its sample, this clonotype was seen a few times. The V call is TRBV20-1, the J call TRBJ1-6, with D hard to call. V shed 3 bases and J shed 11 bases, with 14 bases lying between them. This CDR3 spans 13 amino acids. Germline CDR1 and CDR2: DFQATT and SNEGSKA (reference sequence). CDR3 amino acids: CSASSSFGPPLHF. The CDR3 DNA reads TGCAGTGCTAGTTCAAGTTTTGGACCACCCCTCCACTTT.

V usage is TRBV6-1 and J usage is TRBJ2-1; no clear D. The CDR3 loop spans 15 amino acids. CDR1 MNHNS and CDR2 SASEGT come from the germline V gene. V was cut by 1 base and J by 2 bases, with 9 bases left in between. In DNA form, the CDR3 reads TGTGCCAGCAGTGAAGTCGCTAGAGCCTACAATGAGCAGTTCTTC. Its translation is CASSEVARAYNEQFF.